The T cell receptor (beta chain) described here comes from a study of preoperative IRX-2 immunotherapy in early breast cancer. The V end lost 5 bases, the J end lost 9 bases, and 8 bases lay between the germline ends. CDR1 LNHDA and CDR2 SQIVND come from the germline V gene (reference sequence). The CDR3 runs 11 residues. The treatment here: preoperative locoregional IRX-2 cytokine immunotherapy. Samples came from a phase Ib trial of preoperative locoregional IRX-2 cytokine immunotherapy. Measured with immunoSEQ multiplex PCR; TCRdb has only the in-frame clones, and not every one. The table has around 62,000 clones, roughly 94% seen once.

The source is a human donor with breast cancer. The genes are TRBV19 and TRBJ2-1; D unclear. Sampling took place from a patient treated with IRX-2 immunotherapy. The CDR3 spells CASSGVGEQFF. CDR3 nucleotides: TGTGCCAGTAGTGGCGTGGGTGAGCAGTTCTTC.